This T cell receptor beta chain originates from a study of vaccination effects on CD4 cells after COVID-19. The V end was cut by 7 bases, the J end by 2 bases, with 14 bases between. The CDR3 runs to 14 residues. CDR1 and CDR2 (germline): SNHLY, FYNNEI. Profiled with immunoSEQ multiplex PCR; TCRdb holds only in-frame clones, not every one. The table lists 25,000 to 30,000 clones, about four fifths of them singletons. Before sequencing took place, the ViraFEST assay used viral peptide pools to expand antigen-specific CD4+ T cells. Cultured cells yielded isolated CD4+ T cells after approximately nine days. Each vaccine recipient was nucleocapsid antibody negative and had no prior SARS-CoV-2 infection. Concerning this clone: The antigen is not known.

The chain employs TRBV2 and TRBJ1-2; no clear D. Sequencing used CD4+ T cells from PBMCs cultured with SARS-CoV-2 spike peptides, obtained before COVID-19 vaccination. This TCR was recovered from a human donor who received a COVID-19 vaccine. CDR3 loop: CASTVGGPNYGYTF. CDR3 nucleotides: TGTGCCAGCACCGTGGGAGGGCCCAACTATGGCTACACCTTC.